This section outlines one TCR beta chain sequence together with its context. These data come from a study of blood T cell repertoires in COVID-19. Across the study: Collection of acute and convalescent COVID-19 samples took place in the United States, Italy and Spain. Sample material is recorded as cDNA or gDNA derived from T cells, B-cell-depleted T cells, or PBMCs.

The CDR3 is 13 amino acids. The germline V gene has CDR1 SGHRS and CDR2 YFSETQ. V was shortened by 0 bases and J by 3 bases, with 7 bases between the two germline ends. Here immunoSEQ multiplex PCR was the method, and the copy in TCRdb shows in-frame clones only, minus some. The profile shows some 320,000 clones, approximately 91% of them singletons. Cohort allocation depended upon clinical history that participants reported. The sequenced sample consisted of PBMCs or T cells enriched from blood (not recorded which). V is TRBV5-1 and J is TRBJ2-7; D remains unclear. This clonotype was sampled from a man between 60 and 70 years old who had recovered from COVID-19. In DNA form, the CDR3 reads TGCGCCAGCAGCTTGGAACAGAGCTACGAGCAGTACTTC. Protein sequence: CASSLEQSYEQYF. Full variable domain (rest looked up from reference TRBV5-1 and TRBJ2-7): KAGVTQTPRYLIKTRGQQVTLSCSPISGHRSVSWYQQTPGQGLQFLFEYFSETQRNKGNFPGRFSGRQFSNSRSEMNVSTLELGDSALYLCASSLEQSYEQYFGPGTRLTVT.